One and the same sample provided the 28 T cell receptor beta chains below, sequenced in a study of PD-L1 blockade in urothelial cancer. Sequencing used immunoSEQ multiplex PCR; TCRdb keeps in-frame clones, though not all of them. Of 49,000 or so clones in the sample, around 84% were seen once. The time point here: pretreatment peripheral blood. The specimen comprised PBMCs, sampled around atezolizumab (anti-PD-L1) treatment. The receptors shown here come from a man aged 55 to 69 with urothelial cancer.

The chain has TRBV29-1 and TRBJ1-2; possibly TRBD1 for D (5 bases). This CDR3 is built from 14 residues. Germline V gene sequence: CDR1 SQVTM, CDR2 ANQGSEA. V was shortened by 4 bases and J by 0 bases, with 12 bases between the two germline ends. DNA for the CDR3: TGCAGCGTTGGGGCTGGGGCTTCTAACTATGGCTACACCTTC. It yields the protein CSVGAGASNYGYTF.

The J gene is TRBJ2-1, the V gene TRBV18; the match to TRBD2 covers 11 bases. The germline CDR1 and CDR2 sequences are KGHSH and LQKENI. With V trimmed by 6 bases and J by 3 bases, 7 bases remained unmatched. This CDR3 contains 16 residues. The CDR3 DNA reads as TGTGCCAGCTCGTCGGGGACTAGCGGATTCTACAATGAGCAGTTCTTC. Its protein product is CASSSGTSGFYNEQFF.

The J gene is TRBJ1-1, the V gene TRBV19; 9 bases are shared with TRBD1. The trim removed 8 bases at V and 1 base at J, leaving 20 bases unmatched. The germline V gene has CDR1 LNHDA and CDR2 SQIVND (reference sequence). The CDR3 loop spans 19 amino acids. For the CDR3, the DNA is TGTGCCAGTTATAGTAAGCCGGGACAGGGAACTTGGTGGAACACTGAAGCTTTCTTT. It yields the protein CASYSKPGQGTWWNTEAFF.

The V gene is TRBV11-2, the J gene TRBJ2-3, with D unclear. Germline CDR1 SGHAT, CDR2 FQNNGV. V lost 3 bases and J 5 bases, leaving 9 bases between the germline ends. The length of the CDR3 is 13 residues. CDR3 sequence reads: CASSFSVQDTQYF. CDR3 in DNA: TGTGCCAGCAGCTTCTCAGTACAAGATACGCAGTATTTT.

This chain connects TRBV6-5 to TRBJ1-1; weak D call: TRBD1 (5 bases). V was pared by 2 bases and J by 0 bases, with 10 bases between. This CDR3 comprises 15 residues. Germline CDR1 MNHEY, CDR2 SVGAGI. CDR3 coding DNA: TGTGCCAGCAGTTACCCCGGAGGGGTGAACACTGAAGCTTTCTTT. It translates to CASSYPGGVNTEAFF.

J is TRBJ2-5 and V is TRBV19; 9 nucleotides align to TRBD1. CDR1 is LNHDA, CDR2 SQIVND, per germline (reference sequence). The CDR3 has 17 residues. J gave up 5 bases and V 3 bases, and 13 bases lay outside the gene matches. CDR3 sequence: CASSISPGQGLSETQYF. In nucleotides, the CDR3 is TGTGCCAGTAGTATCTCTCCGGGACAGGGTCTATCGGAGACCCAGTACTTC. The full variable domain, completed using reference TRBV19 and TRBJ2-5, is DGGITQSPKYLFRKEGQNVTLSCEQNLNHDAMYWYRQDPGQGLRLIYYSQIVNDFQKGDIAEGYSVSREKKESFPLTVTSAQKNPTAFYLCASSISPGQGLSETQYFGPGTRLLVL.

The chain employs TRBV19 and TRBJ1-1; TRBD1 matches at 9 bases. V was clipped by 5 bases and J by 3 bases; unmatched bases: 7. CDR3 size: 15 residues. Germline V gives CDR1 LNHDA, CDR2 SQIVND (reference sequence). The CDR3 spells CASSETDRGYTEAFF. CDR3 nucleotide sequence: TGTGCCAGTAGTGAAACCGACAGGGGGTACACTGAAGCTTTCTTT.

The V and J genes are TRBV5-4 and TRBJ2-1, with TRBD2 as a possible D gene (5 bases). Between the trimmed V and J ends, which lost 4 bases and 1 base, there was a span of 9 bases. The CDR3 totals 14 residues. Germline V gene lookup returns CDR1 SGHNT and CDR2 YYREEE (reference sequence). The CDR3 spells CASSGRGSYNEQFF. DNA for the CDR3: TGTGCCAGCAGCGGTCGGGGTTCCTACAATGAGCAGTTCTTC. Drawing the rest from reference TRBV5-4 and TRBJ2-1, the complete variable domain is ETGVTQSPTHLIKTRGQQVTLRCSSQSGHNTVSWYQQALGQGPQFIFQYYREEENGRGNFPPRFSGLQFPNYSSELNVNALELDDSALYLCASSGRGSYNEQFFGPGTRLTVL.

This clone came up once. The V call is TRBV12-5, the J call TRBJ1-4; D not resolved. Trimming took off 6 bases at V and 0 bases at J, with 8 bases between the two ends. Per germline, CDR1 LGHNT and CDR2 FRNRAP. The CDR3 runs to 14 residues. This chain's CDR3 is CASGPGATNEKLFF. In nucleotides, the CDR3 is TGTGCTAGTGGCCCCGGTGCAACTAATGAAAAACTGTTTTTT. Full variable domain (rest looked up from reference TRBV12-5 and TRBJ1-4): DARVTQTPRHKVTEMGQEVTMRCQPILGHNTVFWYRQTMMQGLELLAYFRNRAPLDDSGMPKDRFSAEMPDATLATLKIQPSEPRDSAVYFCASGPGATNEKLFFGSGTQLSVL.

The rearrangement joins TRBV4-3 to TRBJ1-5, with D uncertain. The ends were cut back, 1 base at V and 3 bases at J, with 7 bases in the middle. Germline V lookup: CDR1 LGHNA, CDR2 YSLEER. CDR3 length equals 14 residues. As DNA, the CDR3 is TGCGCCAGCAGCCAAGGTCCGTACAATCAGCCCCAGCATTTT. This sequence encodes CASSQGPYNQPQHF.

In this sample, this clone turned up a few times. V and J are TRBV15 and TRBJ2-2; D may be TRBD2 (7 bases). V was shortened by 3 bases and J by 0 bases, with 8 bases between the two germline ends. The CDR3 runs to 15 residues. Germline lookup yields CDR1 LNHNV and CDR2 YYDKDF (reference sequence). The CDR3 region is CATSSGGPNTGELFF. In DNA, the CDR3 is TGTGCCACCAGCAGCGGGGGGCCGAACACCGGGGAGCTGTTTTTT.

The CDR3 here is CAWSFGDSYEQYF. The CDR3 region has the DNA TGTGCCTGGAGTTTTGGAGATTCCTACGAGCAGTACTTC. The V gene is TRBV30, the J gene TRBJ2-7; no definite D call. Trimming removed 2 bases from V and 1 base from J, with 9 bases in between. This CDR3 region has 13 residues. CDR1 GTSNPN and CDR2 SVGIG come from the germline V gene (reference sequence).

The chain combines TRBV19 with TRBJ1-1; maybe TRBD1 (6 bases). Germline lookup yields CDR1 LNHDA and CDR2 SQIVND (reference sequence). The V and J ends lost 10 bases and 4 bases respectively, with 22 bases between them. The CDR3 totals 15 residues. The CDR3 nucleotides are TGTGCCACGATTAACACGAAGACAGGTAGCACTGAAGCTTTCTTT. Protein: CATINTKTGSTEAFF.

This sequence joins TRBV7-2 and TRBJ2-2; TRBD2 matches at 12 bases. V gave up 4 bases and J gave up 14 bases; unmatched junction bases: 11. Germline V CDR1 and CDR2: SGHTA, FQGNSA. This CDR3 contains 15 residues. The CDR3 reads CASSSDPSGRAGLFF. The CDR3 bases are TGTGCCAGCAGCTCAGATCCTAGCGGGAGGGCCGGCCTGTTTTTT.

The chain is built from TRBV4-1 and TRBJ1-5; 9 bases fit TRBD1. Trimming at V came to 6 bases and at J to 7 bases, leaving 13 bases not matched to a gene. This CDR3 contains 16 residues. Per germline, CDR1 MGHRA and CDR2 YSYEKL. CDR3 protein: CASSRIPGQGGQPQHF. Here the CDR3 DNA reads TGCGCCAGCAGTCGAATACCGGGACAGGGCGGCCAGCCCCAGCATTTT.

The CDR3 bases are TGTGCCACCAGCAGGCAGGGTTACACCGGGGAGCTGTTTTTT. Translation gives CATSRQGYTGELFF. V usage is TRBV15 and J usage is TRBJ2-2, with a weak D call TRBD1 (5 bases). CDR3 length: 14 residues. The germline V gene encodes CDR1 LNHNV and CDR2 YYDKDF (reference sequence). V was cut by 3 bases and J by 3 bases, with 8 bases left in between.

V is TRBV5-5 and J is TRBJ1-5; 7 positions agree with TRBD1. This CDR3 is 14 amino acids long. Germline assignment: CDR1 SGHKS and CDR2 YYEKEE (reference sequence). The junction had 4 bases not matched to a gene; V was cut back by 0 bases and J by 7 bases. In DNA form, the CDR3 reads TGTGCCAGCAGCTTGGGACAGGGCGGACAGCCCCAGCATTTT. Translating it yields CASSLGQGGQPQHF.

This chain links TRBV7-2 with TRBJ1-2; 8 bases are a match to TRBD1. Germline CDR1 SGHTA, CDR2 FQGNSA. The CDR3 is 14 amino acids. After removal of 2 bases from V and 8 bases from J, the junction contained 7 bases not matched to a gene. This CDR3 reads CASSLQGARKGYTF. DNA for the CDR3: TGTGCCAGCAGCTTACAGGGGGCGCGAAAGGGCTACACCTTC.

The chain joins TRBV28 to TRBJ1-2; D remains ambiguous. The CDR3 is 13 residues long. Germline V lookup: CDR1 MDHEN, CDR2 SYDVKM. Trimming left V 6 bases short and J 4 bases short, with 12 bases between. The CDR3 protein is CASSLDTAYGYTF. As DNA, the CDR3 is TGTGCCAGCAGCCTCGACACGGCCTATGGCTACACCTTC.

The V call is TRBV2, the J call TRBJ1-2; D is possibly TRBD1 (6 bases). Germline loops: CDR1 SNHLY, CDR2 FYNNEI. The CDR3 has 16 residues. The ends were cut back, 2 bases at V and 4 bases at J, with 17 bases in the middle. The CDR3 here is CASSERRGRGLYGYTF. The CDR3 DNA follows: TGTGCCAGCAGTGAACGCAGGGGCCGAGGGCTCTATGGCTACACCTTC.

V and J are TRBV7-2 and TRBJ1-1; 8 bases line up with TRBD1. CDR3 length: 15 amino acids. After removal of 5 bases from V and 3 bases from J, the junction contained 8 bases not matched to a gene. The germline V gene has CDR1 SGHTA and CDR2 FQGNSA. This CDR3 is CASSAIQGGDTEAFF. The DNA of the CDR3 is TGTGCCAGCAGCGCCATACAGGGGGGCGACACTGAAGCTTTCTTT.

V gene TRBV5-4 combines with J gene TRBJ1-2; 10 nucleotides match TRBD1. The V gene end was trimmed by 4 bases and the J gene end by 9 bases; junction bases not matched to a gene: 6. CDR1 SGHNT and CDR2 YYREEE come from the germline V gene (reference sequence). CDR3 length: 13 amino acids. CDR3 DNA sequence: TGTGCCAGCAGCCTGGACAGGGGGACTCGCTACACCTTC. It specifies CASSLDRGTRYTF.

The chain's CDR3 is CASSVEARHGYTF. The CDR3 DNA reads TGTGCCAGCAGCGTTGAAGCTAGACATGGCTACACCTTC. V is TRBV5-8 and J is TRBJ1-2, with D unclear. V lost 4 bases and J lost 6, with 13 bases in between. The CDR3 sequence is 13 residues long. Germline CDR1 reads SGHTS; CDR2 reads YDEGEE.

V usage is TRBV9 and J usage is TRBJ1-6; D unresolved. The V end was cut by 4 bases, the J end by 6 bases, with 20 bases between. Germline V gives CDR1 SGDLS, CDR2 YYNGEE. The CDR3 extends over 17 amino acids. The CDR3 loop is CASSLTAGPNSNSPLHF. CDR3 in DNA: TGTGCCAGCAGCCTAACAGCGGGCCCTAACTCTAATTCACCCCTCCACTTT.

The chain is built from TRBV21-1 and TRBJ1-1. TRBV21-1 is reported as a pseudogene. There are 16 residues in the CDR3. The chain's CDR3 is CASSKVVLAGNAEAFF. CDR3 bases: TGTGCCAGCAGCAAAGTGGTCCTGGCGGGAAATGCAGAAGCTTTCTTT.

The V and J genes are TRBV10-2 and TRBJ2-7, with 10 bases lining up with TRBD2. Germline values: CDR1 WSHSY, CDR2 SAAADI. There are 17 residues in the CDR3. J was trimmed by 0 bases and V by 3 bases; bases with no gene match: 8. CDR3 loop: CASSDPSGSTGSYEQYF. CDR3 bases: TGCGCCAGCAGTGATCCTAGCGGGAGTACCGGCTCCTACGAGCAGTACTTC.

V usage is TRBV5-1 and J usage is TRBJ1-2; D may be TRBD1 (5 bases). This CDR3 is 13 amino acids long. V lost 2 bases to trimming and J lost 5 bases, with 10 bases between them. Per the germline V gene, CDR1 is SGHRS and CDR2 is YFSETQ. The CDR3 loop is CASSLTGDYGYTF. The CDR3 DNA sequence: TGCGCCAGCAGCTTAACAGGCGATTATGGCTACACCTTC.

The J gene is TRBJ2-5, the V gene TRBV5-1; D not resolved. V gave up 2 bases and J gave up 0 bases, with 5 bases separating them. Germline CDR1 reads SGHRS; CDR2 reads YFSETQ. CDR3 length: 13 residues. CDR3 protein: CASSFQNQETQYF. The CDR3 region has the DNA TGCGCCAGCAGCTTCCAGAACCAAGAGACCCAGTACTTC. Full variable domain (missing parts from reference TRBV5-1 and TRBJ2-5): KAGVTQTPRYLIKTRGQQVTLSCSPISGHRSVSWYQQTPGQGLQFLFEYFSETQRNKGNFPGRFSGRQFSNSRSEMNVSTLELGDSALYLCASSFQNQETQYFGPGTRLLVL.